This T cell receptor (beta chain) was recorded in a study of molecular identifiers for immune sequencing clone quantification. Germline-derived CDR1 and CDR2 are PRHDT and FYEKMQ (reference sequence). This CDR3 is 13 amino acids long. The ends were cut back, 5 bases at V and 3 bases at J, with 11 bases in the middle. TCRdb used MiXCR to reprocess the PCR reads, holding one entry per CDR3 protein. The sample has about 510,000 distinct CDR3 sequences, under 30% seen once. The chain joins TRBV13 to TRBJ2-7; the D gene could be TRBD1 or TRBD2 (5 bases each). The sequence came from a human donor in good health. Some libraries in this study had Jurkat cell RNA spiked in. The sample was naive CD8+ T cells from blood, with Jurkat cell RNA spiked in. Subset of the sample: FACS-sorted CD8+CD4-CCR7+CD45RA+ naive T cells. The CDR3 sequence is CASSHKRGYEQYF. The DNA for the CDR3 is TGTGCCAGCAGCCACAAGAGGGGCTACGAGCAGTACTTC.